This T cell receptor beta chain was sequenced for a study of beta chain features in type 1 diabetes. Study overall: Examination covered around 98,000,000 sorted cells spanning all samples. Whole-study findings and limits: Compared with healthy donors, patients appeared to share more similar naive, central memory and regulatory TCRB repertoires.

The germline CDR1 and CDR2 sequences are SGHRS and YFSETQ. The CDR3 consists of 14 residues. V was pared by 7 bases and J by 7 bases, with 12 bases of the junction left unmatched. This clone was observed a few times. Its specificity is unknown. The study reverse transcribed the entire isolated RNA, so it sequenced expressed TCRB transcripts. This table comes from immunoSEQ multiplex PCR, and its TCRdb copy is limited to in-frame clones, with some not included. The top ten hold around 0.02% of the sample, which has 900,000 or so clones, 17% seen once. Each donor gave one heparinised blood draw averaging around 120 mL.

The chain has TRBV5-1 and TRBJ1-2, with 8 positions matching TRBD1. Material for sequencing was naive CD4+ T cells from blood. The source is a woman between 18 and 29 years old in good health. Here the CDR3 reads CASFDSGTGLGYTF. The DNA of the CDR3 is TGCGCCAGCTTTGACTCCGGGACAGGACTTGGCTACACCTTC.